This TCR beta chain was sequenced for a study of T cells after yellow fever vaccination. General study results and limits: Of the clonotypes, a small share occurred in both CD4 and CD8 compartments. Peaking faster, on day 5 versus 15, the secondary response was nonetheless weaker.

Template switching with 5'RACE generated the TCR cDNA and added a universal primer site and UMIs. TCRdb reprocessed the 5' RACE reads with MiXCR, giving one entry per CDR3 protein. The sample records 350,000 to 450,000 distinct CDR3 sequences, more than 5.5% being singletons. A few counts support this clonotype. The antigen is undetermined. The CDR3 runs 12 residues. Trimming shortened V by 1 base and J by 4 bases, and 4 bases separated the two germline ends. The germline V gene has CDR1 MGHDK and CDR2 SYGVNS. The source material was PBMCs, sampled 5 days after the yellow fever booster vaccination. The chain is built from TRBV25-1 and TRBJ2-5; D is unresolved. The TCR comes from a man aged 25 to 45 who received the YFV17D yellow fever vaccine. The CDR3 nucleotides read TGTGCCAGCAGTGAATGGGGAGAGACCCAGTACTTC. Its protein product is CASSEWGETQYF.